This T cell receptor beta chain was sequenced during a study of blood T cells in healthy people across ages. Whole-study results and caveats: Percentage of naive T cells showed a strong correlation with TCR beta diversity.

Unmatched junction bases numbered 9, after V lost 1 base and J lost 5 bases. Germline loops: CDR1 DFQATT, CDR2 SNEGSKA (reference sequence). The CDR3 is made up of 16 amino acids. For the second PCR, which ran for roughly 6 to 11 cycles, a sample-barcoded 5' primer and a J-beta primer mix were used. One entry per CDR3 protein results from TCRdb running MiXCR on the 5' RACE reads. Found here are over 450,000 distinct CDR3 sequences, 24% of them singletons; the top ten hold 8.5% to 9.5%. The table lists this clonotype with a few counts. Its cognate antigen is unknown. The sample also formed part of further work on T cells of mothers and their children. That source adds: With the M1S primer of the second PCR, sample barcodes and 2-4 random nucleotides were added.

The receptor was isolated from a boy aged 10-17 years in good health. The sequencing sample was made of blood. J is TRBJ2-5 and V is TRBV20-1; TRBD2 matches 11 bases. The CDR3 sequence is CSARAGLAVLEETQYF. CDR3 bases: TGCAGTGCTAGAGCGGGACTAGCGGTACTCGAGGAGACCCAGTACTTC.